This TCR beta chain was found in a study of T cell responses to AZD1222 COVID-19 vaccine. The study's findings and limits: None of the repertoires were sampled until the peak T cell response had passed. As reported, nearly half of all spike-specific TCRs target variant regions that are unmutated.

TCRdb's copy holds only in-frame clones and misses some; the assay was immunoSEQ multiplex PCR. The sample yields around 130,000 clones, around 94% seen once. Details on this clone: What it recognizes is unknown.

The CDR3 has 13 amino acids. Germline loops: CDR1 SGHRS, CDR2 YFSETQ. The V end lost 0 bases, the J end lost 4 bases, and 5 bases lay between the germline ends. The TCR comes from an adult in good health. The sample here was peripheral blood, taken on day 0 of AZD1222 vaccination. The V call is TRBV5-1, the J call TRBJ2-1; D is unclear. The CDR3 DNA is TGCGCCAGCAGCTTGGTTGAATACAATGAGCAGTTCTTC. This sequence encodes CASSLVEYNEQFF.